This TCR beta chain was profiled in a study of blood T cell repertoires in COVID-19. Germline V gene sequence: CDR1 SGHNT, CDR2 YYREEE (reference sequence). V was trimmed by 2 bases and J by 6 bases, leaving 15 bases between them. The CDR3 spans 14 residues. Clones were read by immunoSEQ multiplex PCR, and TCRdb kept only the in-frame ones, dropping some. The data show around 300,000 clones, roughly 90% seen once. Sequenced material: PBMCs or T cells enriched from blood (not recorded which). The sequence came from a woman aged 40 to 50 who had recovered from COVID-19. The J gene is TRBJ2-7, the V gene TRBV5-4; D possibly corresponds to TRBD1 (6 bases). CDR3 in amino acids: CASSLNNRVSEQYF. In nucleotides, the CDR3 is TGTGCCAGCAGCTTAAACAACAGGGTCAGCGAGCAGTACTTC.